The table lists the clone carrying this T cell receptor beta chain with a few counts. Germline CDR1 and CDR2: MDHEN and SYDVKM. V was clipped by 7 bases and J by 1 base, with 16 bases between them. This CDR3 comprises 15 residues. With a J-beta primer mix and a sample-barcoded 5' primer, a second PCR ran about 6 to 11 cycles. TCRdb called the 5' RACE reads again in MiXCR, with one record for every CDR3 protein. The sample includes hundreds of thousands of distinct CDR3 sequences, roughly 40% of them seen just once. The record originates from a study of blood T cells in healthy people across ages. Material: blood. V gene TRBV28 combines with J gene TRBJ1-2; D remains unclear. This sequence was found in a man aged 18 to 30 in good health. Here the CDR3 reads CASKPRGTVNYGYTF. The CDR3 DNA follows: TGTGCCAGCAAACCCCGAGGAACGGTTAACTATGGCTACACCTTC.